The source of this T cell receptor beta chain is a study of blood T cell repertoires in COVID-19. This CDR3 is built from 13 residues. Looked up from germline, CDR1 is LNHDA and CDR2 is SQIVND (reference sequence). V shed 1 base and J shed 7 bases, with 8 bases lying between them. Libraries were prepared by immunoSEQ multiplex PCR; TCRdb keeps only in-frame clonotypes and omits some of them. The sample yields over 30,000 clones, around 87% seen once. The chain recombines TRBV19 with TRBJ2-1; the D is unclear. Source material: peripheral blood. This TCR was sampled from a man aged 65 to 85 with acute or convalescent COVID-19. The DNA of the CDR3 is TGTGCCAGTAGTATAGCCCCCGCGAATGAGCAGTTCTTC. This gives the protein CASSIAPANEQFF.